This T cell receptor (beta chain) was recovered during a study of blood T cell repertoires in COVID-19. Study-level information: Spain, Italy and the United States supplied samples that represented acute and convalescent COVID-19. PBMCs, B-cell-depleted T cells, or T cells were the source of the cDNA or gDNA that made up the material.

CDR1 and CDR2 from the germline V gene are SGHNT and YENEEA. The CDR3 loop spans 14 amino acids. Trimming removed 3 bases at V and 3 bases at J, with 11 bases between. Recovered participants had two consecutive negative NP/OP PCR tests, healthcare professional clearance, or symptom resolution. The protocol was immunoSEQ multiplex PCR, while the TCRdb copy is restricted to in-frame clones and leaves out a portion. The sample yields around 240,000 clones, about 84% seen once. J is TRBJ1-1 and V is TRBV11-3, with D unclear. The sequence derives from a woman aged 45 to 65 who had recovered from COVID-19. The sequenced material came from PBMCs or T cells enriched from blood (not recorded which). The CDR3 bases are TGTGCCAGCAGCTTGAGGAGCCGGGACACTGAAGCTTTCTTT. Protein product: CASSLRSRDTEAFF.